A single sample gave rise to the 14 T cell receptor beta chains below, sequenced in a study of cytomegalovirus exposure and HLA in healthy donors. The PCR had 60 Vbeta and 13 Jbeta primers. Clones were read by immunoSEQ multiplex PCR, and TCRdb kept only the in-frame ones, dropping some. The sample gives 150,000 to 200,000 clones, more than 65% of which show up once; 3.8% is in the top ten. The sequenced material came from PBMCs. The source is a man between 50 and 59 years old in good health and CMV-seronegative.

In its sample, this clone was seen a few times. The chain uses TRBV15 and TRBJ1-5; 8 bases align to TRBD1. The CDR3 is 14 residues long. Trimming took 4 bases from V and 9 from J; bases not matched to a gene: 8. Germline CDR1 and CDR2: LNHNV and YYDKDF (reference sequence). The CDR3 bases are TGTGCCACCAGCACAGGACAGGGAGTTTGGCCCCAGCATTTT. This encodes CATSTGQGVWPQHF. The whole variable domain, remainder taken from reference TRBV15 and TRBJ1-5, is DAMVIQNPRYQVTQFGKPVTLSCSQTLNHNVMYWYQQKSSQAPKLLFHYYDKDFNNEADTPDNFQSRRPNTSFCFLDIRSPGLGDTAMYLCATSTGQGVWPQHFGDGTRLSIL.

The CDR3 is CASSYRDRDFNQPQHF. DNA for the CDR3: TGTGCCAGCAGTTACCGAGACAGGGACTTCAATCAGCCCCAGCATTTT. V and J are TRBV6-5 and TRBJ1-5, with 7 positions matching TRBD1. The trim removed 2 bases at V and 3 bases at J, leaving 7 bases unmatched. This CDR3 is built from 16 residues. The germline gives CDR1 MNHEY, CDR2 SVGAGI.

The chain links TRBV7-9 to TRBJ2-7; 10 bases match TRBD1. V was pared by 5 bases and J by 5 bases, with 12 bases of the junction left unmatched. CDR1 and CDR2 from the germline V gene are SEHNR and FQNEAQ (reference sequence). The CDR3 consists of 16 residues. CDR3 protein: CASSRDKTGGWDEQYF. As DNA, the CDR3 is TGTGCCAGCAGCCGAGATAAGACAGGGGGCTGGGACGAGCAGTACTTC.

The V and J genes are TRBV27 and TRBJ1-5, with D hard to call. V was trimmed by 4 bases and J by 0 bases, leaving 7 bases between them. The CDR3 extends over 14 amino acids. The germline gives CDR1 MNHEY, CDR2 SMNVEV (reference sequence). CDR3 protein: CASSYSHSNQPQHF. In DNA, the CDR3 is TGTGCCAGCAGTTACAGTCATAGCAATCAGCCCCAGCATTTT.

The rearrangement links TRBV7-9 to TRBJ2-6; TRBD1 matches at 8 bases. The CDR3 runs to 18 residues. Germline trimming cut 5 bases from V and 3 bases from J; bases unmatched to any gene: 12. Germline V gene sequence: CDR1 SEHNR, CDR2 FQNEAQ (reference sequence). The CDR3 loop reads CASSRSGQGRRGANVLTF. The CDR3 coding sequence is TGTGCCAGCAGCCGATCTGGACAGGGCCGCCGTGGGGCCAACGTCCTGACTTTC.

Here the CDR3 DNA reads TGTGCCATCGGACAGGGGGCGGAAGGCTACACCTTC. Translated: CAIGQGAEGYTF. J is TRBJ1-2 and V is TRBV10-3; TRBD1 agrees at 11 bases. Germline CDR1 and CDR2: ENHRY and SYGVKD. The CDR3 is 12 amino acids. V shed 8 bases and J 8 bases; nucleotides not matched to a gene: 4.

Concerning this clone itself: At one boundary the junction diverges from the germline segment, which might be a read error. The rearrangement uses TRBV7-9 and TRBJ2-3, with TRBD2 matching 10 bases. CDR1 and CDR2 from the germline V gene are SEHNR and FQNEAQ (reference sequence). CDR3 size: 16 residues. The CDR3 loop is CSSSPVAGGSADTQYF. DNA for the CDR3: TGTTCCAGCAGCCCGGTAGCGGGGGGTTCGGCAGATACGCAGTATTTT.

The chain couples TRBV7-2 to TRBJ2-1; D is undetermined. The CDR3 loop spans 14 amino acids. In germline, CDR1 is SGHTA, CDR2 FQGNSA. V was trimmed by 4 bases and J by 9 bases, leaving 16 bases between them. For the CDR3, the DNA is TGTGCCAGCAGCTCCTTTGCGGAAAGTATTGAGCAGTTCTTC. The encoded protein is CASSSFAESIEQFF.

This sequence joins TRBV15 and TRBJ1-2, with 8 bases identical to TRBD1. V gave up 0 bases and J gave up 4 bases; unmatched junction bases: 7. The germline V gene encodes CDR1 LNHNV and CDR2 YYDKDF (reference sequence). The length of the CDR3 is 16 residues. The CDR3 bases are TGTGCCACCAGCAGAGATGAGCCAGGGGGCTCCTATGGCTACACCTTC. Its protein product is CATSRDEPGGSYGYTF.

The rearrangement links TRBV7-6 to TRBJ2-1; TRBD2 matches 10 bases. CDR1 and CDR2 (germline): SGHVS, FNYEAQ. V lost 4 bases and J lost 2; bases outside the gene matches: 2. The CDR3 contains 15 residues. Here the CDR3 reads CASSSSGGPYNEQFF. The CDR3 DNA is TGTGCCAGCAGCTCTAGCGGGGGACCCTACAATGAGCAGTTCTTC. Based on the CDR3 plus reference TRBV7-6 and TRBJ2-1, the full variable domain is GAGVSQSPRYKVTKRGQDVALRCDPISGHVSLYWYRQALGQGPEFLTYFNYEAQQDKSGLPNDRFSAERPEGSISTLTIQRTEQRDSAMYRCASSSSGGPYNEQFFGPGTRLTVL.

In this sample, this clone turned up once. CDR3 residues: CASSHLGAGGELFF. CDR3 DNA: TGTGCCAGCAGTCACCTGGGGGCCGGCGGGGAGCTGTTTTTT. J is TRBJ2-2 and V is TRBV27, with D perhaps TRBD1 (6 bases). V was cut by 5 bases and J by 7 bases, with 14 bases left in between. This CDR3 is 14 amino acids long. Germline V lookup: CDR1 MNHEY, CDR2 SMNVEV (reference sequence).

The V and J genes are TRBV13 and TRBJ1-1; D remains ambiguous. The V gene lost 1 base and the J gene lost 5 bases, with 5 bases spanning the gap. Germline assignment: CDR1 PRHDT and CDR2 FYEKMQ (reference sequence). The CDR3 runs to 12 residues. The CDR3 sequence is CASSLVRTEAFF. The CDR3 DNA reads TGTGCCAGCAGCTTAGTGCGTACTGAAGCTTTCTTT.

The chain joins TRBV28 to TRBJ1-2, with D uncertain. The CDR3 totals 12 residues. Germline assignment: CDR1 MDHEN and CDR2 SYDVKM. V lost 5 bases and J lost 4, with 8 bases in between. CDR3 in DNA: TGTGCCAGCAGTCCCCCGTTCTATGGCTACACCTTC. Translation gives CASSPPFYGYTF.

This chain uses TRBV9 with TRBJ1-1, with D possibly TRBD1 on 5 matching bases. The CDR3 runs 15 residues. Trimming left V 1 base short and J 4 bases short, with 14 bases between. Germline lookup yields CDR1 SGDLS and CDR2 YYNGEE. CDR3 sequence reads: CASSVYGGRSTEAFF. The CDR3 bases are TGTGCCAGCAGCGTATATGGGGGGAGGAGCACTGAAGCTTTCTTT.